A selection of T cell receptor beta chains follows, all from one sample in a study of CD8 T cells in Susac syndrome. MiXCR, applied by TCRdb to the immunoSEQ multiplex PCR reads, yields one record per CDR3 protein. The sample holds some 400,000 distinct CDR3 sequences, around 85% seen once. Sequences were obtained from CD8+ T cells from PBMCs. These receptors originate from a human donor with multiple sclerosis. Both conserved end residues are part of each CDR3.

V gene	J gene	CDR3 protein
TRBV2	TRBJ1-5	CASSEGRVGNQPQHF
TRBV5-1	TRBJ2-2	CASSLPRDLNTGELFF
TRBV9	TRBJ2-5	CASSTRDWSQETQYF
TRBV20-1	TRBJ2-1	CSARGVNEQFF
TRBV27	TRBJ2-5	CASSYSYHIQETQYF
TRBV4-1	TRBJ1-1	CASSQDRGETEAFF
TRBV13	TRBJ2-7	CASSFRSYEQYF
TRBV7-6	TRBJ1-4	CASSPTGGEEKLFF
TRBV20-1	TRBJ1-2	CSARDRGNYGYTF
TRBV7-9	TRBJ2-5	CASRSDRGEVETQYF
TRBV10-3	TRBJ2-7	CAISESTGYEQYF
TRBV28	TRBJ2-5	CASSLNPYQETQYF
TRBV2	TRBJ1-4	CASEASINEKLFF
TRBV28	TRBJ2-7	CASSPGPSGIYEQYF
TRBV15	TRBJ2-7	CATSSDFGESSYEQYF